This record covers a single T cell receptor beta chain. This clone was detected only once. This clone's antigen is unknown. Base qualities are missing; no much larger clone stands one base away. The sample comes from a study of CD8+ T cells in alopecia areata (dated by TCRdb to 2017 to 2018). Some background on the complete study: The treated patients took part in an open-label pilot trial in which moderate-to-severe alopecia areata was treated with oral tofacitinib at 5 to 10 mg twice daily. Tofacitinib was given for 6 to 18 months, followed by 6 months of follow-up off drug to assess delayed response and recurrence. To study T cell clonal expansion in alopecia areata, the researchers applied high-throughput TCRbeta sequencing to both the C3H/HeJ mouse model and human patients. Scalp tissue and sorted CD4+ and CD8+ peripheral blood T cells from patchy and totalis/universalis alopecia areata patients and from healthy controls were covered by human TCRbeta sequencing. Tofacitinib-treated patients had biopsies at baseline and at 4 and 24 weeks of treatment, with a later scalp biopsy in several patients. Clonality in the scalp was compared among normal scalp (n=4), patchy alopecia areata scalp (n=8), and alopecia totalis/universalis scalp (n=8). RNA came from the PAXgene miRNA kit for fixed scalp, the miRNeasy kit for PBMCs, and the RNeasy kit for mouse skin. immunoSEQ multiplex PCR using 35 Vbeta forward primers and 13 Jbeta reverse primers was used to amplify TCRbeta CDR3 regions. General study outcomes and caveats: Compared with normal scalp, lesional scalp had higher clonality and more expanded CD8+ clones, particularly in alopecia totalis/universalis, a pattern that suggests antigenic drive. Resident alphabeta T cells in normal human skin are also sequenced, complicating scalp TCR repertoire analysis, unlike mouse skin dominated by gammadelta T cells. Shared TCR sequences between patients were less evident than in mice, which may be partly attributable to HLA diversity in the patient population.

Interpreted using the paper, the time point label stands for: baseline before oral tofacitinib. Peripheral blood and lesional scalp punch biopsies were obtained from patients with alopecia areata. PBMCs were separated by density centrifugation and stained for CD3, CD4 and CD8, after which CD4+ and CD8+ T cells were sorted on a FACSAria. The germline V gene gives CDR1 as SGHDT and CDR2 as YYEEEE. V is reduced by 2 bases and J by 3 bases, leaving a spacing of 5 bases between them. The CDR3 covers 13 residues, taking in both the cysteine and the phenylalanine. The kept DNA is CDR3 alone, 39 bases in frame from the first base. Library preparation employed the immunoSEQ multiplex PCR assay. To provide template for TCR sequencing, every sample had RNA extracted and reverse transcribed into cDNA. First-strand cDNA was synthesized with SuperScript III using a 2:1 mix of oligo-dT and random hexamers. Amplification bias was assessed with a synthetic immune receptor repertoire, and residual bias was removed computationally. Per the authors' processing: Raw reads were preprocessed to remove errors, and CDR3 was defined by IMGT conventions from the conserved cysteine to phenylalanine. Clonality was calculated as 1 minus Shannon entropy normalized by log2 of the number of productive unique TCRs. Scalp TCRbeta sequences were cross-referenced with sorted blood CD4 and CD8 repertoires so that the CD4 or CD8 identity of scalp clones could be inferred. Drawn from immuneACCESS, this table holds only the in-frame rearrangements with V and J called that TCRdb kept. Clones are partly lost; checked studies trace under half to an unresolved V gene and leave the rest unexplained. V and J calls and clone size are given by that table; D and trimming were obtained from the DNA. The sample contains roughly 200,000 clones, roughly 65% of them found a single time. Around 1.6% of the sample is in the top ten clones.

The V and J segments used are TRBV5-6 and TRBJ2-2; a confident D gene designation cannot be given. This sequence originates from a human donor with alopecia areata. Sequenced here: CD4+ T cells sorted from blood, sampled at week 0. CDR3 protein: CASSFQYTGELFF. The DNA sequence is TGTGCCAGCAGCTTCCAGTACACCGGGGAGCTGTTTTTT.